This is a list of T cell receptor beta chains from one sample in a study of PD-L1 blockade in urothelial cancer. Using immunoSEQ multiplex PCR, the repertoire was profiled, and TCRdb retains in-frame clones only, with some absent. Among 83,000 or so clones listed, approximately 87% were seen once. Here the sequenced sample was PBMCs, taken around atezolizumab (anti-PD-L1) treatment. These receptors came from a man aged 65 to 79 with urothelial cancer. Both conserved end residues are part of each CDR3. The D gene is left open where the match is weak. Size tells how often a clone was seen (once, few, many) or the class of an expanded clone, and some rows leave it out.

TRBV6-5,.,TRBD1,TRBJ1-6,TGTGCCAGATCCCCAGGGGGCGCGGGTTCACCCCTCCACTTT,CARSPGGAGSPLHF
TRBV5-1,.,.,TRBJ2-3,TGCGCCAGCAGCTCCTCAGGGGCAGATACGCAGTATTTT,CASSSSGADTQYF
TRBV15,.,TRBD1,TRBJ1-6,TGTGCCACCAGCGGGATAGGGGGCGGCTCACCCCTCCACTTT,CATSGIGGGSPLHF
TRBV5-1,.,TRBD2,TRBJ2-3,TGCGCCAGCAGCTTGGCCGAAGCGGGGGTTGCAGATACGCAGTATTTT,CASSLAEAGVADTQYF
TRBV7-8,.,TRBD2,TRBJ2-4,TGTGCCAGCAGCCCCTTAGCGGGAGGAAACATTCAGTACTTC,CASSPLAGGNIQYF
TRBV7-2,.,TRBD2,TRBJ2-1,TGTGCCAGCAGCTCTCCCGGGAGGACAAAAGCCTACAATGAGCAGTTCTTC,CASSSPGRTKAYNEQFF
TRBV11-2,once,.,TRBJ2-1,TGTGCCAGCAGCTTAGAGAGGGATTCCAATGAGCAGTTCTTC,CASSLERDSNEQFF
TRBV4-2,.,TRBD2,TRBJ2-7,TGTGCCAGCAGCCAGACTAGCGGGAGAGCCCACGAGCAGTACTTC,CASSQTSGRAHEQYF
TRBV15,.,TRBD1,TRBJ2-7,TGTGCCACCAGCAGAGCACAGGGGGTCTACGAGCAGTACTTC,CATSRAQGVYEQYF
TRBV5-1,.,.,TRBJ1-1,TGCGCCAGCAGCTTGGGACTTGGCACTGAAGCTTTCTTT,CASSLGLGTEAFF
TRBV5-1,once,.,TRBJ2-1,TGCGCCAGCAGTACCCCAGGGGACGAGCAGTTCTTC,CASSTPGDEQFF
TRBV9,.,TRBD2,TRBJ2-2,TGTGCCAGCAGCGTTGATAGCGGGAGGGCCACGGCCGGGGAGCTGTTTTTT,CASSVDSGRATAGELFF
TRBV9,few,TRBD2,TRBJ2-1,TGTGCCAGCTCCAAACTAGCGGGGACCTACAATGAGCAGTTCTTC,CASSKLAGTYNEQFF
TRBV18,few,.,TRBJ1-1,TGTGCCAGCTCACCAACGGGGTACACTGAAGCTTTCTTT,CASSPTGYTEAFF
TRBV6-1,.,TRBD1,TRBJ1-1,TGTGCCAGCGGCTTAGACAGGGGCGGGACTGAAGCTTTCTTT,CASGLDRGGTEAFF
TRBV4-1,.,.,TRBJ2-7,TGCGCCAGCAGCCAAGAATGGCAGGGAACCTACGAGCAGTACTTC,CASSQEWQGTYEQYF
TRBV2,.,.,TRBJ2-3,TGTGCCAGCAGAACTGACACAGATACGCAGTATTTT,CASRTDTDTQYF
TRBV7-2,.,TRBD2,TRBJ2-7,TGTGCCAGCAGCTTAGGCGGGAGTATCTACGAGCAGTACTTC,CASSLGGSIYEQYF
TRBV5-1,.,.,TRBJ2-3,TGCGCCAGCAGCTTAGGAGGGGGAGGGAGCACAGATACGCAGTATTTT,CASSLGGGGSTDTQYF
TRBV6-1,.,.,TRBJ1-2,TGTGCCAGCAGTGAAGGAACGGTGGGAAGACAGAAATTCTATGGCTACACCTTC,CASSEGTVGRQKFYGYTF
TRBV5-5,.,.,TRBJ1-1,TGTGCCAGCGTCCGGGGGTGGTTTTCCGACTTTGAAGCTTTCTTT,CASVRGWFSDFEAFF
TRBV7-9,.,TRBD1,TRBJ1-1,TGTGCCAGCAGCTTAGCCTCAGGGGGGAAGACTGAAGCTTTCTTT,CASSLASGGKTEAFF
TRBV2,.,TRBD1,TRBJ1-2,TGTGCCAGCAGTGTGGGACAGGGAGGCTATGGCTACACCTTC,CASSVGQGGYGYTF